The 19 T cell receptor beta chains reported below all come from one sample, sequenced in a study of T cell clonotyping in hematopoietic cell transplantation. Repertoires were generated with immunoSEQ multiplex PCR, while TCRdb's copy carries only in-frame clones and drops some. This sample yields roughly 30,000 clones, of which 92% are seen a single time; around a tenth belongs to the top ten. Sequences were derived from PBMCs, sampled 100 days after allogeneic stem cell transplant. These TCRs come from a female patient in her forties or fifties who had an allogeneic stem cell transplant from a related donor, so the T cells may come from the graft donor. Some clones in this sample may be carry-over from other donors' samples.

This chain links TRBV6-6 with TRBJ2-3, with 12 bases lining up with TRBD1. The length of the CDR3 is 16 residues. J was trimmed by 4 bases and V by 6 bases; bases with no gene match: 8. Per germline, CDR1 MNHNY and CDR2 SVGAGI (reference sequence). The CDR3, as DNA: TGTGCCAGCAGAACGGGGACAGGGGGCGCGGCAGATACGCAGTATTTT. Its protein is CASRTGTGGAADTQYF.

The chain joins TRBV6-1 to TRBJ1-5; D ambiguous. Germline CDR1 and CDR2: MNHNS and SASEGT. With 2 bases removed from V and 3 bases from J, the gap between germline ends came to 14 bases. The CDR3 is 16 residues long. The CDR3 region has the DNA TGTGCCAGCAGTGAAATCGGCAGGTCGAACAATCAGCCCCAGCATTTT. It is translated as CASSEIGRSNNQPQHF.

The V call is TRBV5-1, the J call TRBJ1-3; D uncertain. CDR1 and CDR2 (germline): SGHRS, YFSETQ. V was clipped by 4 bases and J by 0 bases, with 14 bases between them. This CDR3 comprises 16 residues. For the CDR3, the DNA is TGCGCCAGCAGCCCCGATATGGGGTTCTCTGGAAACACCATATATTTT. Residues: CASSPDMGFSGNTIYF.

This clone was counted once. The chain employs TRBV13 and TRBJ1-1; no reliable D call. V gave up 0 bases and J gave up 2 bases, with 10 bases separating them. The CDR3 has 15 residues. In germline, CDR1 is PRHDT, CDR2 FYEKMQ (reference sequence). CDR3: CASSLGPPVNTEAFF. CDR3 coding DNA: TGTGCCAGCAGCTTAGGCCCCCCCGTTAACACTGAAGCTTTCTTT. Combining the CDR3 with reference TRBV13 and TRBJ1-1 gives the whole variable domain AAGVIQSPRHLIKEKRETATLKCYPIPRHDTVYWYQQGPGQDPQFLISFYEKMQSDKGSIPDRFSAQQFSDYHSELNMSSLELGDSALYFCASSLGPPVNTEAFFGQGTRLTVV.

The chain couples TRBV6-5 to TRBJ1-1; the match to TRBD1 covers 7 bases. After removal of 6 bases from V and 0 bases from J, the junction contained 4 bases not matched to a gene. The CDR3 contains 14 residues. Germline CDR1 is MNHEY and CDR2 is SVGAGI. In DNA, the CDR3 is TGTGCCAGCAGACCCGGACAGGTGAACACTGAAGCTTTCTTT. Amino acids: CASRPGQVNTEAFF.

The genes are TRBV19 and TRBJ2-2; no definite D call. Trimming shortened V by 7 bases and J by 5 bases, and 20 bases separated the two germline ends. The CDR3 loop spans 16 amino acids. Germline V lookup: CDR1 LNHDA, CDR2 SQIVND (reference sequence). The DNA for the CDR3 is TGTGCCAGTACGAGGTCCGACTCCATACCTACCGGGGAGCTGTTTTTT. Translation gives CASTRSDSIPTGELFF.

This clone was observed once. This CDR3 reads CASSGGLNANEKLFF. CDR3 DNA: TGTGCCAGCAGCGGGGGGTTGAATGCTAATGAAAAACTGTTTTTT. The genes are TRBV4-2 and TRBJ1-4; tentatively, D is TRBD1 (5 bases). Trimming removed 5 bases from V and 3 bases from J, with 13 bases in between. Germline V gives CDR1 LGHNA, CDR2 YNFKEQ. The CDR3 covers 15 residues.

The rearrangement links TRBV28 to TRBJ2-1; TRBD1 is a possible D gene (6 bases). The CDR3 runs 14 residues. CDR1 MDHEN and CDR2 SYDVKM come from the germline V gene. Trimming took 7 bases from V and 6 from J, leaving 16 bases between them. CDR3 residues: CASNQPYRVNEQFF. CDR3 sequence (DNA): TGTGCCAGCAACCAACCCTACAGGGTCAATGAGCAGTTCTTC.

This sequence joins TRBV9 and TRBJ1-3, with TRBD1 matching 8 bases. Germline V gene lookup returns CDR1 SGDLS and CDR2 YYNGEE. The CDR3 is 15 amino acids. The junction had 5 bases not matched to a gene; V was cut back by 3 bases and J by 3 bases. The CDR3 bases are TGTGCCAGCAGCGCAACCGGACAGGGTGGAAACACCATATATTTT. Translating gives CASSATGQGGNTIYF.

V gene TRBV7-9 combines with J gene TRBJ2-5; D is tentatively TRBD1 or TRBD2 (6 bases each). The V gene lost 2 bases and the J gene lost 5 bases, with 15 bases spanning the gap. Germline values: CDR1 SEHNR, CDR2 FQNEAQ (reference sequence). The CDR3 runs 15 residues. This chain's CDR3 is CASSLIVGGDETQYF. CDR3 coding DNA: TGTGCCAGCAGCTTAATTGTCGGGGGCGACGAGACCCAGTACTTC. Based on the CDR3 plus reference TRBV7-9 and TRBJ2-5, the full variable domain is DTGVSQNPRHKITKRGQNVTFRCDPISEHNRLYWYRQTLGQGPEFLTYFQNEAQLEKSRLLSDRFSAERPKGSFSTLEIQRTEQGDSAMYLCASSLIVGGDETQYFGPGTRLLVL.

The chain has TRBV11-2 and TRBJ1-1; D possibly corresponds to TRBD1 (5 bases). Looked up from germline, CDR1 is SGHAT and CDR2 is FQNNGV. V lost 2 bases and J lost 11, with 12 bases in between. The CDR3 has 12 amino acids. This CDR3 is CASSLSEGRAFF. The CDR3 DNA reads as TGTGCCAGCAGCTTATCAGAGGGACGGGCTTTCTTT.

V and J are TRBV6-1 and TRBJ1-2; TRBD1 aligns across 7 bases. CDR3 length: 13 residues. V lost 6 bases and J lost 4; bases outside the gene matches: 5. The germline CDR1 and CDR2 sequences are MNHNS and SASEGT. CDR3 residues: CASSVDRTYGYTF. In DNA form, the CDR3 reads TGTGCCAGCAGCGTGGACAGGACCTATGGCTACACCTTC.

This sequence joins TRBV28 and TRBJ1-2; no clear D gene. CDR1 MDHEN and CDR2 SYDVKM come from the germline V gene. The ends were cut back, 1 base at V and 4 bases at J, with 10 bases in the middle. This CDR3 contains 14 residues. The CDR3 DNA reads TGTGCCAGCAGTTTATCTCAGAGGACCTATGGCTACACCTTC. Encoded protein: CASSLSQRTYGYTF.

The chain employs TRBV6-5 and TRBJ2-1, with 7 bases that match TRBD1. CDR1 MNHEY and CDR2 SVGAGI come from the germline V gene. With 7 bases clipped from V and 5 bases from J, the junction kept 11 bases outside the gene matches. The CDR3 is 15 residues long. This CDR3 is CASTPTGLGNNEQFF. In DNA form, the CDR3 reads TGTGCCAGCACCCCGACAGGGTTAGGCAACAATGAGCAGTTCTTC.

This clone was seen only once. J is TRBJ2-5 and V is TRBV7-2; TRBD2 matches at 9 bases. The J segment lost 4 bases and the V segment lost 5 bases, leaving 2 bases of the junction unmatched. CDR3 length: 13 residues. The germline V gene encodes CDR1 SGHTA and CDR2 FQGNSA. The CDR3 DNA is TGTGCCAGCAGCCGTAGCGGGGGAGAGACCCAGTACTTC. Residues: CASSRSGGETQYF.

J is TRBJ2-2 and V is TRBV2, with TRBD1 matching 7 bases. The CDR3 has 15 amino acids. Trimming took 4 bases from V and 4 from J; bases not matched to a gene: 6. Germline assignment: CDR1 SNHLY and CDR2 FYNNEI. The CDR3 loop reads CASSGTGPSTGELFF. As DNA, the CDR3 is TGTGCCAGCAGTGGGACAGGACCCTCCACCGGGGAGCTGTTTTTT.

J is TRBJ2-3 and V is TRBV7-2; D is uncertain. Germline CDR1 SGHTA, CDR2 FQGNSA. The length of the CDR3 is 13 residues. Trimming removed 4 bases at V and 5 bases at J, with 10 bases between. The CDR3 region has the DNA TGTGCCAGCAGCTCCGCGCGAAGAGATACGCAGTATTTT. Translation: CASSSARRDTQYF.

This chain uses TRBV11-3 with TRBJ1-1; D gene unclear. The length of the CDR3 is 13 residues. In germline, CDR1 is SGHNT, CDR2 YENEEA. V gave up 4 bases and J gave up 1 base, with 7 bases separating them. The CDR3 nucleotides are TGTGCCAGCAGCTCCGAGACGAACACTGAAGCTTTCTTT. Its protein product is CASSSETNTEAFF.

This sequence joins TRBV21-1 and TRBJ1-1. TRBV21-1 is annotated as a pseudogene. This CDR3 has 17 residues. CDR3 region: CASSKDKTLSRDSEAFF. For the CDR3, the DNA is TGTGCCAGCAGCAAGGACAAGACCCTGAGCAGGGACTCTGAAGCTTTCTTT.